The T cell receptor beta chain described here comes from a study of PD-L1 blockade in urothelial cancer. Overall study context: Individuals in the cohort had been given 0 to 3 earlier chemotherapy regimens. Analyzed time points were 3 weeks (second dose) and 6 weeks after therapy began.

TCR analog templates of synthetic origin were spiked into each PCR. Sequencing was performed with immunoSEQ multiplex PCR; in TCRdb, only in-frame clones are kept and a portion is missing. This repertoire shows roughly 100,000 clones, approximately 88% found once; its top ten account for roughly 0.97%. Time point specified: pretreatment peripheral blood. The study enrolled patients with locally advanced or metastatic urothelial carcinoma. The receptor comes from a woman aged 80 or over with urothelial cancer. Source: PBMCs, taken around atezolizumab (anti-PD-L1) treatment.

The CDR3 coding sequence is TGTGCCTGGAGTGTATTACTCGCGCAGGGGACCTTTAAGAACACTGAAGCTTTCTTT. It encodes CAWSVLLAQGTFKNTEAFF. J is TRBJ1-1 and V is TRBV30, with D perhaps matching TRBD1 (6 bases). Trimming took 0 bases from V and 1 from J, leaving 24 bases between them. This CDR3 spans 19 amino acids. CDR1 and CDR2 from the germline V gene are GTSNPN and SVGIG (reference sequence). The whole variable domain, remainder taken from reference TRBV30 and TRBJ1-1, is SQTIHQWPATLVQPVGSPLSLECTVEGTSNPNLYWYRQAAGRGLQLLFYSVGIGQISSEVPQNLSASRPQDRQFILSSKKLLLSDSGFYLCAWSVLLAQGTFKNTEAFFGQGTRLTVV.